These 5 T cell receptor beta chains share one sample of origin, sequenced in a study of blood T cell repertoires in COVID-19. The assay was immunoSEQ multiplex PCR, and TCRdb's table has in-frame clones only and misses some. The table includes 100,000 to 150,000 clones, around 70% detected once. Sequenced: peripheral blood. The receptors were gathered from a man older than 75 with COVID-19, enrolled during active disease.

The rearrangement uses TRBV5-1 and TRBJ2-3; D is uncertain. Trimming took off 6 bases at V and 0 bases at J, with 14 bases between the two ends. Germline V gives CDR1 SGHRS, CDR2 YFSETQ. CDR3 length: 15 residues. The CDR3 DNA follows: TGCGCCAGCACCATTACCGGGTCCAGCACAGATACGCAGTATTTT. Its translation: CASTITGSSTDTQYF.

The J gene is TRBJ2-2, the V gene TRBV19; D is possibly TRBD1 (5 bases). Trimming shortened V by 7 bases and J by 3 bases, and 15 bases separated the two germline ends. In germline, CDR1 is LNHDA, CDR2 SQIVND (reference sequence). This CDR3 is built from 15 residues. The CDR3, as DNA: TGTGCCAGTACCTCCCAGGGAAGGGACACCGGGGAGCTGTTTTTT. Its protein product is CASTSQGRDTGELFF.

The CDR3 DNA is TGTGCCAGCGGACTAGCCGGAGGGGGCTACGAGCAGTACTTC. Its protein is CASGLAGGGYEQYF. The rearrangement joins TRBV11-2 to TRBJ2-7; 8 nucleotides agree with TRBD2. There are 14 residues in the CDR3. The J segment lost 3 bases and the V segment lost 8 bases, leaving 9 bases of the junction unmatched. Germline lookup yields CDR1 SGHAT and CDR2 FQNNGV.

This clone has more than one count but fewer than ten. At the DNA level, this CDR3 is encoded by other sequences in the same sample as well. J is TRBJ2-1 and V is TRBV3-1 (or the pseudogene TRBV3-2), with 11 bases that match TRBD2. Trimming took 2 bases from V and 7 from J; bases not matched to a gene: 7. Looked up from germline, CDR1 is LGHDT and CDR2 is YNNKEL (reference sequence). CDR3 length: 16 residues. The CDR3 nucleotides read TGTGCCAGCAGCCAAACCGTGGGACTAGCGGAGAATGAGCAGTTCTTC. Residues: CASSQTVGLAENEQFF.

The gene calls are TRBV20-1 and TRBJ1-1, with D possibly matching TRBD1 (5 bases). The CDR3 runs to 12 residues. Trimming took 4 bases from V and 1 from J, leaving 7 bases between them. CDR1 and CDR2 (germline): DFQATT, SNEGSKA (reference sequence). As DNA, the CDR3 is TGCAGTGCTAATGACAGGAACACTGAAGCTTTCTTT. It is translated as CSANDRNTEAFF.